The 5 T cell receptor beta chains below all came from one sample that was sequenced in a study of glioma-infiltrating T cells. The iRepertoire nested amplicon-rescue multiplex PCR amplified TCR alpha and beta CDR3s from RNA. TCRdb redid the calling of the multiplex PCR reads with MiXCR, one entry per CDR3 protein. The sample contains 84,000 or so distinct CDR3 sequences, approximately 22% of which appear only once. Sequenced input: glioma tissue, nonneoplastic brain tissue, or PBMCs (not recorded which). The source is a human donor with low-grade glioma or glioblastoma, undergoing nonglioma brain surgery, or in good health (not recorded which).

Of note for this clonotype: At one boundary the junction diverges from the germline segment, which might be a read error. The genes are TRBV6-1 and TRBJ1-5, with a possible D match to TRBD1 (5 bases). This CDR3 is built from 15 residues. The germline V gene has CDR1 MNHNS and CDR2 SASEGT. CDR3 amino acids: CATSMDTAGNQPQHF. In nucleotides, the CDR3 is TGTGCCACCTCGATGGACACGGCCGGCAATCAGCCTCAGCATTTT.

This clonotype was recorded at least ten times. This chain joins TRBV20-1 and TRBJ1-1; D perhaps matches TRBD1 (5 bases). The CDR3 has 12 amino acids. V lost 5 bases and J lost 1, with 8 bases in between. Looked up from germline, CDR1 is DFQATT and CDR2 is SNEGSKA (reference sequence). The CDR3 DNA is TGCAGTGCTTACGACAGGAACACTGAAGCTTTCTTT. Its protein product is CSAYDRNTEAFF.

The table lists this clonotype with a few counts. A much larger clone sits a single nucleotide away, making a read error possible. CDR3 DNA sequence: TGTGCCAGCAGCTTGAGGACAGGGCTGGAGAGAGGCACTGAAGCTTTCTTT. It encodes CASSLRTGLERGTEAFF. The chain recombines TRBV7-9 with TRBJ1-1; 8 positions agree with TRBD1. The CDR3 loop spans 17 amino acids. Per the germline V gene, CDR1 is SEHNR and CDR2 is FQNEAQ (reference sequence). V was clipped by 3 bases and J by 4 bases; unmatched bases: 13.

Many counts were recorded for this clonotype. The chain combines TRBV15 with TRBJ2-5; D tentatively fits TRBD1 or TRBD2 (5 bases each). V gave up 3 bases and J gave up 5 bases, with 16 bases separating them. This CDR3 comprises 15 residues. Germline values: CDR1 LNHNV, CDR2 YYDKDF (reference sequence). The CDR3 loop reads CATSSAVAGTETQYF. CDR3 DNA: TGTGCCACCAGCAGTGCGGTTGCAGGGACGGAGACCCAGTACTTC.

Worth noting for this clonotype: The CDR3 does not end in the conserved phenylalanine or tryptophan, so this is likely a read error. The V and J genes are TRBV6-6 and TRBJ2-5; 13 bases match TRBD2. Germline values: CDR1 MNHNY, CDR2 SVGAGI (reference sequence). Trimming at V came to 7 bases and at J to 5 bases, leaving 10 bases not matched to a gene. This CDR3 has 16 amino acids. The CDR3 DNA reads as TGTGCCAGCAAGGGTTCGCCGGGACTAGCGGGGGAGACCCAGTACCTC. Translating it yields CASKGSPGLAGETQYL.